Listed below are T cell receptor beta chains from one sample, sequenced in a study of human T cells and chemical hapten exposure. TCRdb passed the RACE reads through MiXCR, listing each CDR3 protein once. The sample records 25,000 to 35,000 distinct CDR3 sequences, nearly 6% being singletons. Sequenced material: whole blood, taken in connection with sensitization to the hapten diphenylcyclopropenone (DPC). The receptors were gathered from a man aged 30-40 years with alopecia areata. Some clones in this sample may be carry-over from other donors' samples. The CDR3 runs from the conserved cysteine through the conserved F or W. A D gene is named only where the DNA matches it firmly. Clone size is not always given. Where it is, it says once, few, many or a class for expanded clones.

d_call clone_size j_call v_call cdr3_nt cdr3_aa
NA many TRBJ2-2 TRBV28 TGTGCCAGCTCAGGGTCCGACACCGGGGAGCTGTTTTTT CASSGSDTGELFF
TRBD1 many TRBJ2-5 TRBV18 TGTGCCAGCTCACCCCCGGTGACAGGGCCCCAAGAGACCCAGTACTTC CASSPPVTGPQETQYF
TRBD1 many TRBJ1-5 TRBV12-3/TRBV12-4 TGTGCCAGCAGTTTAAATACAGGGGGCAATCAGCCCCAGCATTTT CASSLNTGGNQPQHF
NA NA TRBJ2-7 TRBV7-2 TGTGCCAGCAGCCAACAGGAGAGCCTCTACGAGCAGTACTTC CASSQQESLYEQYF
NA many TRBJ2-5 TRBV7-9 TGTGCCAGCAGCTTGACAGTGCAAGAGACCCAGTACTTC CASSLTVQETQYF
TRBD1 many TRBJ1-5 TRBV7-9 TGTGCCAGCAGCTTAGGGGGGACAGGGTGGGATCAGCCCCAGCATTTT CASSLGGTGWDQPQHF
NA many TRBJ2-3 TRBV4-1 TGCGCCAGCAGCCTCACGGGCGCCTTCACAGATACGCAGTATTTT CASSLTGAFTDTQYF
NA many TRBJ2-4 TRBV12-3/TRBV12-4 TGTGCCAGCAGTTTAAAATTAGTGTTAAACATTCAGTACTTC CASSLKLVLNIQYF
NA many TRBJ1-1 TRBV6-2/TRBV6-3 TGTGCCAGCAGTTACCCGAACAGCGCTGAAGCTTTCTTT CASSYPNSAEAFF
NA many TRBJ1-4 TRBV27 TGTGCCAGCAGCCCGAGCCGGATTGGGGCGATGAATGAAAAACTGTTTTTT CASSPSRIGAMNEKLFF
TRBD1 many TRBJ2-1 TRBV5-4 TGTGCCAGCAGCCCGGACAGGGGCTCCTACAATGAGCAGTTCTTC CASSPDRGSYNEQFF
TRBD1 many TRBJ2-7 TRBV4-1 TGCGCCAGCAGCCAAGCGGACAGGCCCGCGGGCTCCTACGAGCAGTACTTC CASSQADRPAGSYEQYF
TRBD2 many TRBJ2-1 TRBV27 TGTGCCAGCATGGGACTAGCGGGCCCGAGCTCCTACAATGAGCAGTTCTTC CASMGLAGPSSYNEQFF
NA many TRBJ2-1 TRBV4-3 TGCGCCAGCAGCCAAGATAGTCGGGAGCAGCGCTACAATGAGCAGTTCTTC CASSQDSREQRYNEQFF
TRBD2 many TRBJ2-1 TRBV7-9 TGTGCCAGCAGCTTTAGCGGGAACAATGAGCAGTTCTTC CASSFSGNNEQFF
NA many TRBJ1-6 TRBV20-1 TGCAGTGCTAGGTGGGACCGCTCGCCCCTCCACTTT CSARWDRSPLHF
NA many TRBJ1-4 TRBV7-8 TGTGCCAGCAGCTCAGGACAGCACCATGAAAAACTGTTTTTT CASSSGQHHEKLFF
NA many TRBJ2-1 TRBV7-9 TGTGCCAGCAGCCCCGCCGGGATCCCCTACAATGAGCAGTTCTTC CASSPAGIPYNEQFF
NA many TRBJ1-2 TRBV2 TGTGCCAGCAGTGCGGACTTAAACTATGGCTACACCTTC CASSADLNYGYTF
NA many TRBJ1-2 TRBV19 TGTGCCAGTACCCCTAGCGCTAATGAGGCCAGCTATGGCTACACCTTC CASTPSANEASYGYTF
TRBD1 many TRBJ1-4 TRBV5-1 TGCGCCAGCAGCTCAACGGGACAGGAGAAAAAACTGTTTTTT CASSSTGQEKKLFF
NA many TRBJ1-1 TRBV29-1 TGCAGCGTTCCGGGGAAGGGGATGAACACTGAAGCTTTCTTT CSVPGKGMNTEAFF
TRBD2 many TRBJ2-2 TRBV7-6 TGTGCCAGCAGCTTAGGGGGACTAAACACCGGGGAGCTGTTTTTT CASSLGGLNTGELFF
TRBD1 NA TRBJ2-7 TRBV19 TGTGCCAGTAGTATAGGCCCGGGACAGGGGATCTACGAGCAGTACTTC CASSIGPGQGIYEQYF
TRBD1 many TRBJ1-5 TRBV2 TGTGCCAGCAGAGCCACAGGGGGCAGCAATCAGCCCCAGCATTTT CASRATGGSNQPQHF
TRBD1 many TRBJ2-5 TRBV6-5 TGTGCCAGCAGACCTGGGACAGCGCGAGAGACCCAGTACTTC CASRPGTARETQYF
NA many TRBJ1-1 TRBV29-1 TGCAGCGTTGTGCGGACAGCCACTGAAGCTTTCTTT CSVVRTATEAFF
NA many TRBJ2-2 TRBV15 TGTGCCACCAGCAGAGATAAATGGAGCAAAACTTCCGGGGAGCTGGAGCTGTTTTTT CATSRDKWSKTSGELELFF
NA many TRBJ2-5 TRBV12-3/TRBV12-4 TGTGCCAGCAGTTCCAGGCCGGGGGAGACCCAGTACTTC CASSSRPGETQYF
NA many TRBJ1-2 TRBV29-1 TGCAGCTCCTGGGGAGACGGGAATTATGGCTACACCTTC CSSWGDGNYGYTF
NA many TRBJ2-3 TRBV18 TGTGCCAGCTCACTCCCAGGGGAAGATACGCAGTATTTT CASSLPGEDTQYF
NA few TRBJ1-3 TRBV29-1 TGCAGCGTTGAAGAGAGGTCCCGTTCTGGAAACACCATATATTTT CSVEERSRSGNTIYF
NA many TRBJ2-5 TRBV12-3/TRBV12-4 TGTGCCAGCAGTTTAGCCAACACGGGAGAGACCCAGTACTTC CASSLANTGETQYF
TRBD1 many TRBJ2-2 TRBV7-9 TGTGCCAGCAGCTCGGGGGACAGGGTACCTACCGGGGAGCTGTTTTTT CASSSGDRVPTGELFF
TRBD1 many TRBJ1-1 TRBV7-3 TGTGCCAGCAGCTCCGGGACAGGGAACACTGAAGCTTTCTTT CASSSGTGNTEAFF
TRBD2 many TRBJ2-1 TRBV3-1 TGTGCCAGCAGCCCACCGGGACTAGCGGGACCCTACTCCTACAATGAGCAGTTCTTC CASSPPGLAGPYSYNEQFF
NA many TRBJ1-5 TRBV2 TGTGCCAGCCGACAGTCAGGTCAGCCCCAGCATTTT CASRQSGQPQHF
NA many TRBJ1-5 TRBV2 TGTGCCAGCAGCCAAGGGGCAGAAAGGGGTCAGCCCCAGCATTTT CASSQGAERGQPQHF
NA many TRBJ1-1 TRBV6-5 TGTGCCAGCAGCTACAATAGGGTCTCGGACACTGAAGCTTTCTTT CASSYNRVSDTEAFF
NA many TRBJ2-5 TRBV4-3 TGCGCCAGCAGCCAATGGACAGTTTCGGAGACCCAGTACTTC CASSQWTVSETQYF
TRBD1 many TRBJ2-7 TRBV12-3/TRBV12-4 TGTGCCAGCGGCAGGGACAGCTACGAGCAGTACTTC CASGRDSYEQYF
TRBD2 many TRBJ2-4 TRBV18 TGTGCCAGCTCACCACCCCCTAGCGGGAGGGCCGTCAAAAACATTCAGTACTTC CASSPPPSGRAVKNIQYF
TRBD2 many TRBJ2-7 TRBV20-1 TGCAGTGCTAGAGAGCCGCCACTAGCGGGAGGAATTAGCTCCTACGAGCAGTACTTC CSAREPPLAGGISSYEQYF
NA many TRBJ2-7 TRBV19 TGTGCCAGTAACGACCGGGGGGCACACGAGCAGTACTTC CASNDRGAHEQYF
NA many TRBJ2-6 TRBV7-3 TGTGCCAGCAGCGCCAGCAGCTTAATTGGCTCTGGGGCCAACGTCCTGACTTTC CASSASSLIGSGANVLTF
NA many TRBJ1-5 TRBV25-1 TGTGCCAGCAGTGACGCCGGGACGGCGGACGGAGGGCCCCAGCATTTT CASSDAGTADGGPQHF
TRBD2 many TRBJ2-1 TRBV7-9 TGTGCCAGCAGCTTATCGCGGACTAGCAGCTCCTACAATGAGCAGTTCTTC CASSLSRTSSSYNEQFF
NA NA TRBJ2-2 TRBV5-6 TGTGCCAGCAGCTTCGATAGGGACACCGGGGAGGTGTTTTTT CASSFDRDTGEVFF